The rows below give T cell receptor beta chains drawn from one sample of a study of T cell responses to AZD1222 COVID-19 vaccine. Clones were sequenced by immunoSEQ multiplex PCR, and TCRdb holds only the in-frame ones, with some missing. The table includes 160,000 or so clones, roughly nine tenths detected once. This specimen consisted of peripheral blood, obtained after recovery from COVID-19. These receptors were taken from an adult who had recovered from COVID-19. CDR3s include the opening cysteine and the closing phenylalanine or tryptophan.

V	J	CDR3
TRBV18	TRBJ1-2	CASSPKINYGYTF
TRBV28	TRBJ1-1	CASSPDSMNTEAFF
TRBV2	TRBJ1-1	CASSGTSPGTEAFF
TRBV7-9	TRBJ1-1	CASSRNDGRQEAFF
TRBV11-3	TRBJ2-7	CASSIGGPSSYEQYF
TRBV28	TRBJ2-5	CAVGGVQETQYF
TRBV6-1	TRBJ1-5	CASSEGAGVPHF
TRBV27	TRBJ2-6	CASSPASGANVLTF
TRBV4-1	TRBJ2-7	CASSQIGTLDYEQYF
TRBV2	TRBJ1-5	CAIKGRDHQPQHF
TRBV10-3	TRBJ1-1	CAVQGRGTEAFF
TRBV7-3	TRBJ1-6	CASSLNSNSPLHF
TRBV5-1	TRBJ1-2	CASSPGRGTNYGYTF
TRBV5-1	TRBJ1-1	CASSVTRNTEAFF
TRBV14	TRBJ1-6	CASSQEVYSPLHF
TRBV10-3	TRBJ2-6	CAISEADSGANVLTF
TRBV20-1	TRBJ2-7	CSASKSQGLGEQYF
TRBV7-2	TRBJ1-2	CASSPTVQGANYGYTF
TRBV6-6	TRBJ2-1	CASIGTDKDNEQFF
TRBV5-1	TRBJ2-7	CASSLGQPVEQYF
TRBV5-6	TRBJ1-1	CASSLVNRGTEAFF
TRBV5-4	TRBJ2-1	CASSSGLAGQNEQFF
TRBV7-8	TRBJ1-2	CASSLGRAPYGYTF
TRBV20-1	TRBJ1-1	CSARGSTEAFF
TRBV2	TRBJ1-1	CASSTTEMNTEAFF
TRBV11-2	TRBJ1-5	CASSLYSNQPQHF
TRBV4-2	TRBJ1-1	CASSQRTVNTEAFF
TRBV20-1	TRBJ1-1	CSASGMDTEAFF
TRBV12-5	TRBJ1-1	CASGFLGDPGRAFF
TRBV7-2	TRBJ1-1	CASSSQSNTEAFF
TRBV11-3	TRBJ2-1	CASSLDGRTSGDNEQFF
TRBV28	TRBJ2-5	CASSLRLTGAQETQYF
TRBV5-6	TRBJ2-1	CASSSRLGEQFF
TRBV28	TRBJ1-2	CASKLAGDYGYTF
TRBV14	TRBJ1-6	CASSLTDNSPLHF
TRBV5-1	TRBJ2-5	CASKLQGKETQYF
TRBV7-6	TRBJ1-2	CASSMGQGLNYGYTF
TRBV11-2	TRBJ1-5	CASSLVQGDQPQHF
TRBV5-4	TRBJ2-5	CASSLVLAGGRETQYF
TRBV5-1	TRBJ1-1	CASNPQGGTMNTEAFF
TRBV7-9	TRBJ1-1	CASTSEAFF
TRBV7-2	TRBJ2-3	CASSFTSGGASDTQYF
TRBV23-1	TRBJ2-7	CANLGQGVDGEQYF